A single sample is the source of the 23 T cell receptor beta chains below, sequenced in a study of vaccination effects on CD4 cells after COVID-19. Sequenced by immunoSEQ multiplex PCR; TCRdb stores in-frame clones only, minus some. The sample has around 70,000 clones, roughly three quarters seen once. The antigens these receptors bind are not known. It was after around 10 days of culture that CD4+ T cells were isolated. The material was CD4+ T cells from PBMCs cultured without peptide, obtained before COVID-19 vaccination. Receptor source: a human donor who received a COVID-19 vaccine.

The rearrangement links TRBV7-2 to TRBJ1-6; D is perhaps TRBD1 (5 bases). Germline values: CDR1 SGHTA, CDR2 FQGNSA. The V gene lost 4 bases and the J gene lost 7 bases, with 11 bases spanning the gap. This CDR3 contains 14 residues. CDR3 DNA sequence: TGTGCCAGCAGCTACCGGGGACCCAATTCACCCCTCCACTTT. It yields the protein CASSYRGPNSPLHF.

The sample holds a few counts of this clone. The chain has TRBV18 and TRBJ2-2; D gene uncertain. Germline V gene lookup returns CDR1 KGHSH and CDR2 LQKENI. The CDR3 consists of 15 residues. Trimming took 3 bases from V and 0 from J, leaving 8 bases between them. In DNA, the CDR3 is TGTGCCAGCTCACCGTTACTGACGAACACCGGGGAGCTGTTTTTT. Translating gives CASSPLLTNTGELFF.

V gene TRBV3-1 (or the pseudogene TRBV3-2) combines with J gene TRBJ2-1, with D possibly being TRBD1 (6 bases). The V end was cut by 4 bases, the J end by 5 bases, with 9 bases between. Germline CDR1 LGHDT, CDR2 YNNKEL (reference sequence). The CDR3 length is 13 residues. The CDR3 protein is CASSPDSNNEQFF. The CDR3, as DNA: TGTGCCAGCAGCCCGGACAGCAACAATGAGCAGTTCTTC.

For the CDR3, the DNA is TGTGCCAGCAGCCAAGCCGGGGGGCTAGCCTACGAGCAGTACGTC. Translating gives CASSQAGGLAYEQYV. The chain has TRBV4-2 and TRBJ2-7, with D perhaps TRBD2 (7 bases). Germline-derived CDR1 and CDR2 are LGHNA and YNFKEQ. This CDR3 spans 15 amino acids. V gave up 1 base and J gave up 2 bases, with 12 bases separating them.

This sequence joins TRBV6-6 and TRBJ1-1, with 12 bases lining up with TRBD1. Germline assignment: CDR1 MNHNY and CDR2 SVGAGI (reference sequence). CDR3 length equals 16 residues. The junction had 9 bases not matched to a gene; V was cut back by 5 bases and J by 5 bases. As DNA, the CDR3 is TGTGCCAGCAGTCCAGCCGGGACAGGGGGCCGGACTGAAGCTTTCTTT. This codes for CASSPAGTGGRTEAFF.

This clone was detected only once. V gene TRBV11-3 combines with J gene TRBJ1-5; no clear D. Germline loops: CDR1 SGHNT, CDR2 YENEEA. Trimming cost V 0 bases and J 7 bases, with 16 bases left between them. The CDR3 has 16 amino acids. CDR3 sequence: CASSLDILGRGQPQHF. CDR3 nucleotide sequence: TGTGCCAGCAGCTTAGATATTCTAGGGAGAGGACAGCCCCAGCATTTT.

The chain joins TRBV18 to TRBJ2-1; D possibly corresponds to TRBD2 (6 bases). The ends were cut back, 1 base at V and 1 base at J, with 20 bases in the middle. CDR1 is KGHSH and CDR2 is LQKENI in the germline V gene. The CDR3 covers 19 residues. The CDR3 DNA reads TGTGCCAGCTCACCACACCCCTTGGGACTGCAATCATCCTACAATGAGCAGTTCTTC. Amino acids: CASSPHPLGLQSSYNEQFF. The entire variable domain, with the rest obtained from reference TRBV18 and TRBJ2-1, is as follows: NAGVMQNPRHLVRRRGQEARLRCSPMKGHSHVYWYRQLPEEGLKFMVYLQKENIIDESGMPKERFSAEFPKEGPSILRIQQVVRGDSAAYFCASSPHPLGLQSSYNEQFFGPGTRLTVL.

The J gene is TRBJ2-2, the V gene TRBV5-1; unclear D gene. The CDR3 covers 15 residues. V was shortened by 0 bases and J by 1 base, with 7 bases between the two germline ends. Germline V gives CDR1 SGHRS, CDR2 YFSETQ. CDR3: CASSLGALNTGELFF. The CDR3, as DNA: TGCGCCAGCAGCTTGGGCGCCTTGAACACCGGGGAGCTGTTTTTT.

The CDR3 coding sequence is TGTGCCAGTAGTATAATACTTTTCTCCGAGCAGTACGTC. Translation: CASSIILFSEQYV. The chain is built from TRBV19 and TRBJ2-7; D gene ambiguous. Germline-derived CDR1 and CDR2 are LNHDA and SQIVND (reference sequence). The CDR3 runs 13 residues. Trimming pared 2 bases from V and 6 bases from J, leaving 11 bases between.

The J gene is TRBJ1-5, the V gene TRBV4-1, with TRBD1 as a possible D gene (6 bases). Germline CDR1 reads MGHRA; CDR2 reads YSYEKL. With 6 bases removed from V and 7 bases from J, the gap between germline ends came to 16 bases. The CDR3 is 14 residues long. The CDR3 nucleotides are TGCGCCAGCAGAATGGGGGCGGGTGGACAGCCCCAGCATTTT. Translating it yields CASRMGAGGQPQHF.

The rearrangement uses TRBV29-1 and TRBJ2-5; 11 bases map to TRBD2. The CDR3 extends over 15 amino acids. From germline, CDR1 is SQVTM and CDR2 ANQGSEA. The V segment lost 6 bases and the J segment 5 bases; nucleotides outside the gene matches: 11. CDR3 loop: CSVDLSGGAGETQYF. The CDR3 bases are TGCAGCGTCGATCTTAGCGGGGGGGCTGGGGAGACCCAGTACTTC.

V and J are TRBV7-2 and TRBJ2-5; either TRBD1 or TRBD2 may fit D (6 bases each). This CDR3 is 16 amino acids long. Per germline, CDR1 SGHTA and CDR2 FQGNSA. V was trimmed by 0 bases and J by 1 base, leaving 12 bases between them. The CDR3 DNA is TGTGCCAGCAGCTTAGCTTCGGGGGCGCTCCAAGAGACCCAGTACTTC. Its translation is CASSLASGALQETQYF.

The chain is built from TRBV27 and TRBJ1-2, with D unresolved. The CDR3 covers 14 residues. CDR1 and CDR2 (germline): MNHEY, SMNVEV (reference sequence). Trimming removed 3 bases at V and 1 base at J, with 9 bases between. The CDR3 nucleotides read TGTGCCAGCAGTTTGAACAGTTTTAACTATGGCTACACCTTC. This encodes CASSLNSFNYGYTF.

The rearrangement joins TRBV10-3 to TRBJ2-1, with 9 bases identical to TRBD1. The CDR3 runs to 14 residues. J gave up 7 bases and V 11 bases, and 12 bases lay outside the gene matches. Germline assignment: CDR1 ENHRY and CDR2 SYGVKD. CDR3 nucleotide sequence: TGTGCCTCCATGGGACAGGGAATGGTGAATGAGCAGTTCTTC. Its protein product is CASMGQGMVNEQFF.

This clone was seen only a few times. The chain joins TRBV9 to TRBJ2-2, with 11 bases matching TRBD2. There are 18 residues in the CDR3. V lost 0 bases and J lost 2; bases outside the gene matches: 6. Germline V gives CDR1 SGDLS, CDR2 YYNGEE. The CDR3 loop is CASSVGLAGGSNTGELFF. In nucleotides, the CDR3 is TGTGCCAGCAGCGTAGGTCTAGCGGGGGGATCCAACACCGGGGAGCTGTTTTTT.

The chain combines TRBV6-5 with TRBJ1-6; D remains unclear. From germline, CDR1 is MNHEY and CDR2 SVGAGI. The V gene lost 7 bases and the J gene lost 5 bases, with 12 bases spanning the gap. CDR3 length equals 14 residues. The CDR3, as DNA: TGTGCCAGCACTCGTTTGGATAATAATTCACCCCTCCACTTT. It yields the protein CASTRLDNNSPLHF.

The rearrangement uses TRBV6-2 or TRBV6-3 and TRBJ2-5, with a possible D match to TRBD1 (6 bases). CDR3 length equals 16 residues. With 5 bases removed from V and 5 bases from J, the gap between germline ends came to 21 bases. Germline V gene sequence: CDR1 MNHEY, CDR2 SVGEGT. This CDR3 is CASSQIPRTGRETQYF. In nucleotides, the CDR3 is TGTGCCAGCAGTCAAATCCCCAGAACAGGGCGGGAGACCCAGTACTTC.

CDR3 in DNA: TGTGCCAGCAGTCTTCGGACAGGGGTGAACACTGAAGCTTTCTTT. It is translated as CASSLRTGVNTEAFF. J is TRBJ1-1 and V is TRBV6-5; 9 nucleotides line up with TRBD1. CDR1 is MNHEY and CDR2 is SVGAGI in the germline V gene. The CDR3 has 15 amino acids. V trimming: 5 bases; J trimming: 0 bases; junction bases outside the gene matches: 4.

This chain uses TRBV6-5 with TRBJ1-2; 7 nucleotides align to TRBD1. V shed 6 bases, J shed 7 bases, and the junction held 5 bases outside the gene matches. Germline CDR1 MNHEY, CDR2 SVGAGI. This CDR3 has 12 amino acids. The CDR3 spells CASSNRGSGYTF. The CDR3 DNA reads TGTGCCAGCAGCAACAGGGGCAGTGGCTACACCTTC.

CDR3 bases: TGTGCCAGCAGCGTAGGGCCGGGCAGGGGGTACAATGAGCAGTTCTTC. Translation gives CASSVGPGRGYNEQFF. V gene TRBV9 combines with J gene TRBJ2-1; 7 nucleotides align to TRBD1. V shed 0 bases, J shed 4 bases, and the junction held 7 bases outside the gene matches. There are 16 residues in the CDR3. The V gene's germline CDR1 is SGDLS and CDR2 YYNGEE.

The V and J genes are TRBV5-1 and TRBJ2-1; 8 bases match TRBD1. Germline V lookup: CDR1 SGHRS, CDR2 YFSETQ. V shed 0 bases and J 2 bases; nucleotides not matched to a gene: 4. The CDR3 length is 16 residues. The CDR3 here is CASSLVHRGTYNEQFF. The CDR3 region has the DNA TGCGCCAGCAGCTTGGTCCACAGGGGGACCTACAATGAGCAGTTCTTC.

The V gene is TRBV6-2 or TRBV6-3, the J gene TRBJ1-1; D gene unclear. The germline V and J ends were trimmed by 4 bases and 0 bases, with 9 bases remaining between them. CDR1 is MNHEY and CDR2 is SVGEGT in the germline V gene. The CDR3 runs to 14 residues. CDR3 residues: CASSFFSVNTEAFF. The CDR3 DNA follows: TGTGCCAGCAGTTTTTTCTCGGTGAACACTGAAGCTTTCTTT.

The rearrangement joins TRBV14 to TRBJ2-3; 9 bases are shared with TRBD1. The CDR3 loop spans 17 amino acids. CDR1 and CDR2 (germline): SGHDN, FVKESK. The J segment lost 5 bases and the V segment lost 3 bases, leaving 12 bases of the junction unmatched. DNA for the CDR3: TGTGCCAGCAGCCATGGTATCCGGGACAGGGATTTAGATACGCAGTATTTT. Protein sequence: CASSHGIRDRDLDTQYF.